The next 3 T cell receptor beta chains were all read from a single sample in a study of lymphopenia after photon versus proton radiotherapy. The data were produced by immunoSEQ multiplex PCR, yet TCRdb's version contains in-frame clones alone and is incomplete. The sample lists about 83,000 clones, more than 70% seen once, with around 1.4% in the top ten. The sample in question was peripheral blood, obtained from a patient treated with proton-based radiotherapy. These receptors were taken from a man between 60 and 70 years old with pancreatic cancer.

The V gene is TRBV30, the J gene TRBJ1-1; D perhaps matches TRBD1 (6 bases). Between the trimmed V and J ends, which lost 1 base and 6 bases, there was a span of 12 bases. The CDR3 is 13 residues long. CDR1 and CDR2 from the germline V gene are GTSNPN and SVGIG (reference sequence). The CDR3 DNA follows: TGTGCCTGGAGTGACCAGGGGTTACCTGAAGCTTTCTTT. This encodes CAWSDQGLPEAFF.

The chain couples TRBV5-1 to TRBJ2-7, with 8 bases lining up with TRBD2. V gave up 4 bases and J gave up 3 bases; unmatched junction bases: 3. CDR3 length: 13 amino acids. Germline V gene sequence: CDR1 SGHRS, CDR2 YFSETQ. The CDR3 DNA is TGCGCCAGCAGCATAGCGGGACTCTACGAGCAGTACTTC. This codes for CASSIAGLYEQYF.

The chain recombines TRBV28 with TRBJ2-7; 12 bases fit TRBD2. V lost 6 bases, J lost 2 bases, and 17 bases stayed unmatched. This CDR3 region has 19 residues. Germline V gene lookup returns CDR1 MDHEN and CDR2 SYDVKM. CDR3 nucleotides: TGTGCCAGCAGCCATAAATCGGGACTAGCGGGCGTCATGACCTACGAGCAGTACTTC. Translation gives CASSHKSGLAGVMTYEQYF.